These 9 T cell receptor delta chains came from one sample sequenced in a study of γδ T cells in repeated Plasmodium falciparum infection. With CATT, TCRdb re-called clones from the multiplex PCR reads. The sample gives over 45,000 delta-chain clones, 1.6% of which show up once; around 8.6% is in the top ten. Vgamma9/Vdelta2+ and Vdelta2-negative gammadelta T cells were flow-sorted from PBMC for bulk sequencing. The specimen sequenced was gamma-delta T cells from blood. These receptors were taken from a pool of human donors (malaria-infected and uninfected, not separated).

As to this clone: TCRdb assigns this DNA the protein of a much larger clone, which departs from its translation at residue 15; this likely reflects a read error, and the protein shown comes from translating the DNA. The chain combines TRDV1 with TRDJ1; possible D gene TRDD2, 5 bases. The J gene, missing from TCRdb, was assigned here through DNA to germline matching. CDR3 size: 19 residues. Germline CDR1 TSWWSYY, CDR2 QGS. CDR3 loop: CALGESGPPVVLQTGKLIF. Here the CDR3 DNA reads TGTGCTCTTGGGGAATCGGGGCCCCCGGTCGTCCTTCAAACCGGTAAACTCATCTTT.

This clone was counted only a few times. The TCRdb record carries a much larger clone's protein, which differs from this DNA's translation at residue 14; a read error is the likely cause, and the protein listed here is the DNA translation. The chain joins TRDV1 to TRDJ1, with D possibly called TRDD2 or TRDD3 (8 bases each). The CDR3 covers 20 residues. The V gene's germline CDR1 is TSWWSYY and CDR2 QGS. Trimming cost V 2 bases and J 1 base, with 26 bases left between them. The CDR3 spells CALGERALPTVLGVTDKLIF. In DNA, the CDR3 is TGTGCTCTTGGGGAAAGGGCGCTTCCTACGGTACTGGGGGTCACCGATAAACTCATCTTT.

A word on this clone: The TCRdb protein, from a much larger clone, departs from this DNA's translation at residue 12, likely by read error; the protein shown derives from the DNA. The CDR3 here is CALGEHLRGDTPAKLIF. The CDR3 DNA sequence: TGTGCTCTTGGGGAACACCTAAGGGGGGATACGCCGGCTAAACTCATCTTT. The chain links TRDV1 to TRDJ1; 10 nucleotides match TRDD3. TCRdb is silent on the J gene; assignment here came from matching the DNA to germline. Germline CDR1 reads TSWWSYY; CDR2 reads QGS. V shed 1 base, J shed 7 bases, and the junction held 12 bases outside the gene matches. The CDR3 contains 17 residues.

This clone was seen a handful of times. TCRdb attributes to this sequence the protein of a much larger clone, which differs from the DNA translation at residue 4; a read error is likely, and the protein displayed is translated from the DNA. CDR3 nucleotides: TGTGCTCTTTGGGAACCTCGTTATGGGCTACTGGGGGATACGCCAATCCTATACACCGATAAACTCATCTTT. As protein: CALWEPRYGLLGDTPILYTDKLIF. This sequence joins TRDV1 and TRDJ1; 13 positions agree with TRDD3. The CDR3 contains 24 residues. Per germline, CDR1 TSWWSYY and CDR2 QGS.

As to this clone: Given a much more abundant clone one base away, this may be a read error. J is TRDJ1 and V is TRDV2, with 12 positions matching TRDD3. The J gene is not listed in TCRdb, so it was assigned here from a DNA match to germline. The CDR3 is 19 amino acids. J was trimmed by 5 bases and V by 1 base; bases with no gene match: 16. The germline V gene encodes CDR1 GEAIGNYY and CDR2 EKD. CDR3: CACDTVGRLGDTQGDKLIF. The DNA of the CDR3 is TGTGCCTGTGACACGGTCGGAAGGCTGGGGGATACGCAGGGTGATAAACTCATCTTT.

Concerning this clone itself: The TCRdb protein, from a much larger clone, departs from this DNA's translation at residue 16, likely by read error; the protein shown derives from the DNA. V and J are TRDV1 and TRDJ1, with TRDD3 matching 13 bases. V shed 5 bases and J 2 bases; nucleotides not matched to a gene: 23. Germline assignment: CDR1 TSWWSYY and CDR2 QGS. There are 22 residues in the CDR3. The chain's CDR3 is CALGLPLGRSTGGYGSTDKLIF. CDR3 sequence (DNA): TGTGCTCTTGGGCTCCCATTAGGCCGTAGTACTGGGGGATACGGTTCTACCGATAAACTCATCTTT.

This clone was observed a few times. TCRdb's listed protein matches a much larger clone and diverges from this DNA's translation at residue 14, likely through a read error; the protein shown comes from the DNA. The chain links TRDV1 to TRDJ1, with 12 bases fitting TRDD3. Assignment of the J gene here rests on matching the DNA to germline, because TCRdb gives none. Germline V gives CDR1 TSWWSYY, CDR2 QGS. J gave up 2 bases and V 0 bases, and 22 bases lay outside the gene matches. There are 23 residues in the CDR3. The CDR3 loop reads CALGELHHLTGGYSYSPTDKLIF. CDR3 nucleotides: TGTGCTCTTGGGGAACTCCATCACCTCACTGGGGGATACTCCTACTCCCCAACCGATAAACTCATCTTT.

This clone came up many times. The chain couples TRDV2 to TRDJ1; 7 bases fit TRDD3. J gave up 0 bases and V 1 base, and 13 bases lay outside the gene matches. Germline CDR1 GEAIGNYY, CDR2 EKD. This CDR3 has 18 amino acids. For the CDR3, the DNA is TGTGCCTGTGACACGCTGGGGGCTGGGAACTTGTACACCGATAAACTCATCTTT. Amino acid sequence: CACDTLGAGNLYTDKLIF.

This clone was seen repeatedly, ten times or more. The TCRdb protein, from a much larger clone, departs from this DNA's translation at residue 4, likely by read error; the protein shown derives from the DNA. This chain connects TRDV2 to TRDJ1; 8 bases align to TRDD3. Germline CDR1 is GEAIGNYY and CDR2 is EKD. CDR3 length: 17 amino acids. CDR3 nucleotides: TGTGCCTGTGGCACCCTAGCCCGGGGGGATAACACCGATAAACTCATCTTT. This codes for CACGTLARGDNTDKLIF.